The entry that follows covers one T cell receptor (beta chain) sequence. This specimen belongs to a study of blood T cell repertoires in COVID-19. V trimming: 3 bases; J trimming: 6 bases; junction bases outside the gene matches: 4. The CDR3 covers 14 residues. Germline-derived CDR1 and CDR2 are DFQATT and SNEGSKA (reference sequence). Clones were read by immunoSEQ multiplex PCR, and TCRdb kept only the in-frame ones, dropping some. Of fewer than 400,000 clones detected, roughly 90% appear once; the ten largest clones hold about 2%. This clonotype was obtained from a woman in her 30s with COVID-19, enrolled during active disease. The chain joins TRBV20-1 to TRBJ2-3, with 12 positions matching TRBD2. Sequenced input: peripheral blood. The DNA for the CDR3 is TGCAGTGCTAGTCGGACTAGCGGGGCTGATACGCAGTATTTT. The encoded protein is CSASRTSGADTQYF.